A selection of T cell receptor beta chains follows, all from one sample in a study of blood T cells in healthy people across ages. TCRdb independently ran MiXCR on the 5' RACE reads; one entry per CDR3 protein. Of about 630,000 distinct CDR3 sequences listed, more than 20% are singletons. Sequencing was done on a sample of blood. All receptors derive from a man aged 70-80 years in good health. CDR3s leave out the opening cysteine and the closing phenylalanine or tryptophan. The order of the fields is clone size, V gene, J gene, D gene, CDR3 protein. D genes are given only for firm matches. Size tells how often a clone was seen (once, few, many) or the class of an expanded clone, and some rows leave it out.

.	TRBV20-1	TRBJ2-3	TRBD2	SATLRAGVPADTQY
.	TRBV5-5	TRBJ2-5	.	ASSLSSPPRDTQY
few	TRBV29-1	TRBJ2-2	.	GGRDTGELF
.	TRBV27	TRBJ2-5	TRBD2	ASSTLAGGMGPQETQY
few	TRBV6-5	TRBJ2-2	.	ASRSGFSNTGELF
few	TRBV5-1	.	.	ASSLGSQGYEQY
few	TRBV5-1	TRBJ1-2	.	ASSKTPGNYGYT
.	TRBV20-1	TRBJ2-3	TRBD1	SAREGTGFPDTQY
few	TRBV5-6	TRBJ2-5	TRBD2	ASSLFRGDRETQY
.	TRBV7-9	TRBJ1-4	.	ASSLEISGQGEKLF
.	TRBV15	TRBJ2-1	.	ATSLHTGRMVDEQF
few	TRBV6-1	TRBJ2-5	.	ASRPPGPRETQY
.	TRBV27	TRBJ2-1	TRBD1	ASSQTGGIRNEQF
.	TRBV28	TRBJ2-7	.	ASSFNHYEQY
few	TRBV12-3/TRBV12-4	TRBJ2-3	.	ASSLSGAEFLQY
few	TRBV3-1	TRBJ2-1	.	ASSQETSSYNEQF